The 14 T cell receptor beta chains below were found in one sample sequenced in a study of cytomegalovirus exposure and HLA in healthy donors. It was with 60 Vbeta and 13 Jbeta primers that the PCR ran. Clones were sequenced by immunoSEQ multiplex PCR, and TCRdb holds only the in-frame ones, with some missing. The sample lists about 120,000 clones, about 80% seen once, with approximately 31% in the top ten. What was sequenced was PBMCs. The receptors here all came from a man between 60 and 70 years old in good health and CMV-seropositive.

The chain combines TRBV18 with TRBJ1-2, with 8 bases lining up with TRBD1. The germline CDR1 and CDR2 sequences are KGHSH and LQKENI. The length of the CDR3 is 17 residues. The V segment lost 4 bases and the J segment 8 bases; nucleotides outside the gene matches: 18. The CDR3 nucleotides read TGTGCCAGCTCACGAGGGACAGGTCTACGAAGTGCAGTGGGCTACACCTTC. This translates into CASSRGTGLRSAVGYTF.

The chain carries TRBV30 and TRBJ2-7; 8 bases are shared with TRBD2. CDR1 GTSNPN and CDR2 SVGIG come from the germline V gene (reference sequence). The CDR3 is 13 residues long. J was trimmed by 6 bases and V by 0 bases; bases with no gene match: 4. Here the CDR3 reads CAWSVLLAGEQYF. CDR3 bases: TGTGCCTGGAGTGTCCTGCTAGCGGGCGAGCAGTACTTC.

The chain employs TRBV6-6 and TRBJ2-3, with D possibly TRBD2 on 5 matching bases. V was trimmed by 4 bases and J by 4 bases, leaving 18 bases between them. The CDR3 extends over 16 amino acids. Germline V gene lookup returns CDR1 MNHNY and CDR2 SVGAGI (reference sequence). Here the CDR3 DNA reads TGTGCCAGCAGTTCCGAGGGCGTAAAGTGGGCAGATACGCAGTATTTT. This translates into CASSSEGVKWADTQYF.

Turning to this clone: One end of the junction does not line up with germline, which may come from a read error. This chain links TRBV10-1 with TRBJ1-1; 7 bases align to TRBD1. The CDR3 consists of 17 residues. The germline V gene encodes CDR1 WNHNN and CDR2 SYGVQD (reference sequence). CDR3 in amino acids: CASSDRGTSRAYTEALF. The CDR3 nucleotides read TGCGCCAGCAGTGACAGGGGGACTTCACGGGCTTACACTGAAGCTCTCTTT.

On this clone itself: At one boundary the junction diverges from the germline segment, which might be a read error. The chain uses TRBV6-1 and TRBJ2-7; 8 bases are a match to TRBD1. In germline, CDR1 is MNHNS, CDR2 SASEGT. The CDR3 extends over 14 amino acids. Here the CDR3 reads CASSEGQGSCEQYF. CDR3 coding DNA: TGTGCCAGCAGTGAAGGACAGGGGTCCTGCGAGCAGTACTTC.

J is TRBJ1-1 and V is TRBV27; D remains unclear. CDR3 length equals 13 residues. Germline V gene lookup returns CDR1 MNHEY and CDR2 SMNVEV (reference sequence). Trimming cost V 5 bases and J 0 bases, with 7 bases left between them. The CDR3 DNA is TGTGCCAGCAGTCCGTATATGAACACTGAAGCTTTCTTT. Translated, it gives CASSPYMNTEAFF.

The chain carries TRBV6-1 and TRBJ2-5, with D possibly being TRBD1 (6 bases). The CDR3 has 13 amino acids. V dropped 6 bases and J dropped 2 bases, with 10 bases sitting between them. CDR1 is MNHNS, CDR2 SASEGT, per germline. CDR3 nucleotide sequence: TGTGCCAGCAGAAACAGGGTGCAAGAGACCCAGTACTTC. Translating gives CASRNRVQETQYF.

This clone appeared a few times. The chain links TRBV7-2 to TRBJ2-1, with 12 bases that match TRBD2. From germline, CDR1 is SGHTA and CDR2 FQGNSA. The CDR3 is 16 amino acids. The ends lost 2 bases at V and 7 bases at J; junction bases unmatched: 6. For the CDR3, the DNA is TGTGCCAGCAGCTTACTAGCGGGAGGGCCTTTGAATGAGCAGTTCTTC. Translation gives CASSLLAGGPLNEQFF.

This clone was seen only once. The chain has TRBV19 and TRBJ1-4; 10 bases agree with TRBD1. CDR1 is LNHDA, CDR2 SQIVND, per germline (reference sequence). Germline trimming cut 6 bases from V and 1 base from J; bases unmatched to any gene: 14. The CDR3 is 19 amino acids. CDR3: CASRRWTGGADQTNEKLFF. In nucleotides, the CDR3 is TGTGCCAGTAGACGCTGGACAGGGGGTGCCGATCAAACTAATGAAAAACTGTTTTTT. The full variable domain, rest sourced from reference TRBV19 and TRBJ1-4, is DGGITQSPKYLFRKEGQNVTLSCEQNLNHDAMYWYRQDPGQGLRLIYYSQIVNDFQKGDIAEGYSVSREKKESFPLTVTSAQKNPTAFYLCASRRWTGGADQTNEKLFFGSGTQLSVL.

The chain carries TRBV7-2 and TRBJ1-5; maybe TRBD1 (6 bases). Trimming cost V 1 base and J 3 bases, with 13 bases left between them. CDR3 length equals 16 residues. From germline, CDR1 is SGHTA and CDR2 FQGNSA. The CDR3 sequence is CASSLVGGHPNQPQHF. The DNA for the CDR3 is TGTGCCAGCAGCTTAGTTGGGGGACATCCCAATCAGCCCCAGCATTTT.

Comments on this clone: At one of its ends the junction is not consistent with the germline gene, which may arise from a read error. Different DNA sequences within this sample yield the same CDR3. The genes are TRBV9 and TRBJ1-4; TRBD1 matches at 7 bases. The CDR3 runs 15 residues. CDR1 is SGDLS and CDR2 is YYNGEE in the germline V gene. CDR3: CASSVGRGQVEKLFF. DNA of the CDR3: TGTGCCAGCAGCGTAGGGAGGGGGCAAGTTGAAAAACTGTTCTTT.

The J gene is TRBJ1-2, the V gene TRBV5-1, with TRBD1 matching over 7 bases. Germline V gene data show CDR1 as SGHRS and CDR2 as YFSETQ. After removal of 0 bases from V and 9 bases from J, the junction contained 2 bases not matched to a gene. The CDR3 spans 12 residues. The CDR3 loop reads CASSLDRGSYTF. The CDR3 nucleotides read TGCGCCAGCAGCTTGGACAGGGGTAGCTACACCTTC.

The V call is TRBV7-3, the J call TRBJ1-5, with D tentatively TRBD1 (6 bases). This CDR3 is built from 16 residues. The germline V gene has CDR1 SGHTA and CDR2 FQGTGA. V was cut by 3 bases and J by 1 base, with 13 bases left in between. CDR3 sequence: CASSLPSQGSNQPQHF. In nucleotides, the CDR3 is TGTGCCAGCAGCTTGCCATCCCAGGGGAGCAATCAGCCCCAGCATTTT.

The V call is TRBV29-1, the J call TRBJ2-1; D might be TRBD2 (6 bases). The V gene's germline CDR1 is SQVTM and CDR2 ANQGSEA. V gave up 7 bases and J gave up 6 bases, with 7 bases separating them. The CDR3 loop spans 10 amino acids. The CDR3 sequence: CSGDFNEQFF. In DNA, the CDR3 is TGCAGCGGGGACTTCAATGAGCAGTTCTTC.